The 10 T cell receptor beta chains below all came from one sample that was sequenced in a study of cytomegalovirus exposure and HLA in healthy donors. Measured with immunoSEQ multiplex PCR; TCRdb has only the in-frame clones, and not every one. The table shows approximately 300,000 clones, with 70% to 90% occurring only once. Sequencing was carried out using PBMCs. The receptors shown here come from a young woman in good health and CMV-seronegative.

This clone was counted once. The J gene is TRBJ2-7, the V gene TRBV28; possible D gene TRBD1, 6 bases. In germline, CDR1 is MDHEN, CDR2 SYDVKM. The CDR3 has 14 amino acids. V was pared by 6 bases and J by 3 bases, with 15 bases between. This CDR3 reads CASSTTGTGYEQYF. The CDR3 DNA follows: TGTGCCAGCAGCACGACAGGTACGGGCTACGAGCAGTACTTC.

The rearrangement uses TRBV18 and TRBJ1-1, with D possibly matching TRBD1 (5 bases). V was shortened by 5 bases and J by 4 bases, with 11 bases between the two germline ends. Per germline, CDR1 KGHSH and CDR2 LQKENI. This CDR3 contains 13 residues. CDR3: CASSTGGSTEAFF. CDR3 DNA: TGTGCCAGCTCAACAGGCGGGAGCACTGAAGCTTTCTTT.

As concerns this clone: Other nucleotide sequences in the sample specify the same CDR3. This chain joins TRBV7-2 and TRBJ2-2; D gene unclear. Per the germline V gene, CDR1 is SGHTA and CDR2 is FQGNSA. The CDR3 has 12 amino acids. Trimming cost V 5 bases and J 2 bases, with 3 bases left between them. The CDR3 DNA follows: TGTGCCAGCAGCCTCAACACCGGGGAGCTGTTTTTT. Its translation: CASSLNTGELFF.

The rearrangement joins TRBV5-5 to TRBJ2-7; TRBD2 aligns across 10 bases. Germline lookup yields CDR1 SGHKS and CDR2 YYEKEE (reference sequence). The CDR3 extends over 16 amino acids. V shed 0 bases, J shed 4 bases, and the junction held 7 bases outside the gene matches. In DNA form, the CDR3 reads TGTGCCAGCAGCTTGGTGGGGACTAGCGACGAATACGAGCAGTACTTC. Amino acids: CASSLVGTSDEYEQYF.

The chain has TRBV6-5 and TRBJ1-1; D is undetermined. This CDR3 spans 13 amino acids. Germline CDR1 MNHEY, CDR2 SVGAGI. Trimming shortened V by 5 bases and J by 6 bases, and 13 bases separated the two germline ends. The CDR3 nucleotides read TGTGCCAGCAGTGCGCGGCTTAGCCCTGAAGCTTTCTTT. It translates to CASSARLSPEAFF.

The DNA for the CDR3 is TGTGCCAGCAGTTCACAGGGTTCGGGGAATCAGCCCCAGCATTTT. Amino acid sequence: CASSSQGSGNQPQHF. The gene calls are TRBV28 and TRBJ1-5; the D gene is possibly TRBD1 (6 bases). This CDR3 comprises 15 residues. Trimming took 4 bases from V and 4 from J, leaving 14 bases between them. Germline V gene lookup returns CDR1 MDHEN and CDR2 SYDVKM.

This clone was recorded once. The chain uses TRBV2 and TRBJ2-3, with unresolved D. Germline-derived CDR1 and CDR2 are SNHLY and FYNNEI. The CDR3 runs to 12 residues. Trimming took 6 bases from V and 5 from J, leaving 9 bases between them. The CDR3 sequence: CASRFPGDTQYF. In DNA form, the CDR3 reads TGTGCCAGCAGGTTCCCGGGAGATACGCAGTATTTT. Full variable domain (outside the CDR3, taken from reference TRBV2 and TRBJ2-3): EPEVTQTPSHQVTQMGQEVILRCVPISNHLYFYWYRQILGQKVEFLVSFYNNEISEKSEIFDDQFSVERPDGSNFTLKIRSTKLEDSAMYFCASRFPGDTQYFGPGTRLTVL.

The chain carries TRBV19 and TRBJ2-7, with D possibly matching TRBD1 (6 bases). CDR3 size: 13 residues. Germline V gene data show CDR1 as LNHDA and CDR2 as SQIVND (reference sequence). Trimming cost V 6 bases and J 2 bases, with 11 bases left between them. The CDR3, as DNA: TGTGCCAGTAGCGGGACACTTACCTACGAGCAGTACTTC. Amino acid sequence: CASSGTLTYEQYF. Full variable domain (outside the CDR3, taken from reference TRBV19 and TRBJ2-7): DGGITQSPKYLFRKEGQNVTLSCEQNLNHDAMYWYRQDPGQGLRLIYYSQIVNDFQKGDIAEGYSVSREKKESFPLTVTSAQKNPTAFYLCASSGTLTYEQYFGPGTRLTVT.

The J gene is TRBJ1-1, the V gene TRBV19, with a weak D call TRBD1 (6 bases). The length of the CDR3 is 16 residues. The germline gives CDR1 LNHDA, CDR2 SQIVND (reference sequence). The V end lost 3 bases, the J end lost 0 bases, and 14 bases lay between the germline ends. This chain's CDR3 is CASSITGSGLNTEAFF. CDR3 DNA sequence: TGTGCCAGTAGTATCACAGGGTCCGGGCTGAACACTGAAGCTTTCTTT.

This clone has just one count. The chain joins TRBV5-1 to TRBJ2-3; 9 positions agree with TRBD2. V shed 1 base, J shed 0 bases, and the junction held 15 bases outside the gene matches. Per germline, CDR1 SGHRS and CDR2 YFSETQ. This CDR3 spans 20 amino acids. In DNA form, the CDR3 reads TGCGCCAGCAGCTTGTCCGGGACTAGCAGAAGGCTTACTAGCACAGATACGCAGTATTTT. This codes for CASSLSGTSRRLTSTDTQYF.